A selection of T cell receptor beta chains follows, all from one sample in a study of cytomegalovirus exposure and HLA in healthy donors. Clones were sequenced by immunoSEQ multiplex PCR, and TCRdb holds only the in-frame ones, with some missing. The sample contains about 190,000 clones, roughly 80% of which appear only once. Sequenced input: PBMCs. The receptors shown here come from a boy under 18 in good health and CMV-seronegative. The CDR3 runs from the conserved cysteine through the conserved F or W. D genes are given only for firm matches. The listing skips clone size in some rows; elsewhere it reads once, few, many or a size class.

CDR3 protein: CASSFDRNTGELFF
CDR3 DNA: TGCGCCAGCAGTTTTGACAGGAACACCGGGGAGCTGTTTTTT
clone size: .
D gene: .
J gene: TRBJ2-2
V gene: TRBV10-1

CDR3 protein: CASSLKGGGLYEQYF
CDR3 DNA: TGTGCCAGCAGTTTAAAGGGGGGGGGCCTATACGAGCAGTACTTC
clone size: .
D gene: .
J gene: TRBJ2-7
V gene: TRBV27

CDR3 protein: CASSSVYRSSYEQYF
CDR3 DNA: TGTGCCAGTAGTTCCGTCTATCGGAGCTCCTACGAGCAGTACTTC
clone size: .
D gene: .
J gene: TRBJ2-7
V gene: TRBV19

CDR3 protein: CASSVGRGPSGELFF
CDR3 DNA: TGTGCCAGCAGTGTGGGCAGGGGGCCCTCCGGGGAGCTGTTTTTT
clone size: few
D gene: TRBD1
J gene: TRBJ2-2
V gene: TRBV2

CDR3 protein: CASGSDQPQHF
CDR3 DNA: TGTGCTAGTGGTTCAGATCAGCCCCAGCATTTT
clone size: .
D gene: .
J gene: TRBJ1-5
V gene: TRBV12-5

CDR3 protein: CASRGTGLNTEAFF
CDR3 DNA: TGTGCCAGCAGGGGGACAGGGTTGAACACTGAAGCTTTCTTT
clone size: .
D gene: TRBD1
J gene: TRBJ1-1
V gene: TRBV6-1

CDR3 protein: CAWSQGSGETQYF
CDR3 DNA: TGTGCCTGGAGCCAAGGGAGCGGAGAGACCCAGTACTTC
clone size: once
D gene: .
J gene: TRBJ2-5
V gene: TRBV30

CDR3 protein: CASSLLFSGTNEKLFF
CDR3 DNA: TGTGCCAGCAGTTTACTATTTTCAGGGACTAATGAAAAACTGTTTTTT
clone size: .
D gene: .
J gene: TRBJ1-4
V gene: TRBV27

CDR3 protein: CASSKANRGRNYGYTF
CDR3 DNA: TGTGCCAGCAGTAAAGCTAACAGGGGGCGCAACTATGGCTACACCTTC
clone size: once
D gene: TRBD1
J gene: TRBJ1-2
V gene: TRBV6-1

CDR3 protein: CASSQTGVNYGYTF
CDR3 DNA: TGTGCCAGCAGCCAGACAGGGGTCAACTATGGCTACACCTTC
clone size: .
D gene: TRBD1
J gene: TRBJ1-2
V gene: TRBV5-6

CDR3 protein: CASTGLAFKEQFF
CDR3 DNA: TGTGCCAGCACTGGACTAGCGTTTAAGGAGCAGTTCTTC
clone size: few
D gene: TRBD2
J gene: TRBJ2-1
V gene: TRBV2

CDR3 protein: CASRTGDTEAFF
CDR3 DNA: TGTGCCAGCAGGACAGGGGACACTGAAGCTTTCTTT
clone size: .
D gene: TRBD1
J gene: TRBJ1-1
V gene: TRBV2

CDR3 protein: CAWGQGNYGYTF
CDR3 DNA: TGTGCCTGGGGACAGGGTAACTATGGCTACACCTTC
clone size: .
D gene: TRBD1
J gene: TRBJ1-2
V gene: TRBV30

CDR3 protein: CASSYDRGRNTEAFF
CDR3 DNA: TGTGCCAGCAGCTACGACAGGGGAAGGAACACTGAAGCTTTCTTT
clone size: .
D gene: TRBD1
J gene: TRBJ1-1
V gene: TRBV13

CDR3 protein: CASSPTGIDNSPLHF
CDR3 DNA: TGTGCCAGCTCACCGACGGGGATAGATAATTCACCCCTCCACTTT
clone size: .
D gene: .
J gene: TRBJ1-6
V gene: TRBV18

CDR3 protein: CASSEGGGLWTEAFF
CDR3 DNA: TGTGCCAGCAGTGAAGGGGGAGGGCTCTGGACTGAAGCTTTCTTT
clone size: .
D gene: .
J gene: TRBJ1-1
V gene: TRBV6-1

CDR3 protein: CASSLDRGDSGYTF
CDR3 DNA: TGTGCCAGCTCACTCGACAGGGGGGATTCTGGCTACACCTTC
clone size: .
D gene: TRBD1
J gene: TRBJ1-2
V gene: TRBV18

CDR3 protein: CASSLRQGDGYTF
CDR3 DNA: TGCGCCAGCAGCTTACGGCAGGGCGATGGCTACACCTTC
clone size: .
D gene: .
J gene: TRBJ1-2
V gene: TRBV5-1

CDR3 protein: CASSLAAGVGGEKLFF
CDR3 DNA: TGCGCCAGCAGCTTGGCCGCGGGGGTAGGAGGTGAAAAACTGTTTTTT
clone size: .
D gene: .
J gene: TRBJ1-4
V gene: TRBV5-1

CDR3 protein: CSVGGAGGVSTEAFF
CDR3 DNA: TGCAGCGTTGGCGGGGCAGGGGGCGTTAGTACTGAAGCTTTCTTT
clone size: .
D gene: TRBD1
J gene: TRBJ1-1
V gene: TRBV29-1

CDR3 protein: CASVGQATTNEKLFF
CDR3 DNA: TGTGCCAGCGTCGGACAGGCGACAACTAATGAAAAACTGTTTTTT
clone size: .
D gene: TRBD1
J gene: TRBJ1-4
V gene: TRBV25-1

CDR3 protein: CASSHQWELAEDTDTQYF
CDR3 DNA: TGCGCCAGCAGCCACCAATGGGAACTAGCGGAAGACACAGATACGCAGTATTTT
clone size: .
D gene: TRBD2
J gene: TRBJ2-3
V gene: TRBV4-3

CDR3 protein: CSVGGLRPELQYEQYF
CDR3 DNA: TGCAGCGTTGGAGGACTAAGACCAGAACTTCAGTACGAGCAGTACTTC
clone size: .
D gene: .
J gene: TRBJ2-7
V gene: TRBV29-1

CDR3 protein: CASSFLHSSNQPQHF
CDR3 DNA: TGTGCCAGCAGCTTTTTGCATAGTAGCAATCAGCCCCAGCATTTT
clone size: .
D gene: .
J gene: TRBJ1-5
V gene: TRBV5-6

CDR3 protein: CASSPSTGIVGYTF
CDR3 DNA: TGTGCCAGCAGCCCGTCGACAGGGATCGTAGGCTACACCTTC
clone size: few
D gene: TRBD1
J gene: TRBJ1-2
V gene: TRBV14

CDR3 protein: CASSYSSGGSEAFF
CDR3 DNA: TGTGCCAGCAGTTACTCGAGCGGCGGGAGCGAAGCTTTCTTT
clone size: once
D gene: .
J gene: TRBJ1-1
V gene: TRBV6-6

CDR3 protein: CASSPGRQGNNSGANVLTF
CDR3 DNA: TGTGCCAGCAGCCCCGGAAGACAGGGAAACAACTCTGGGGCCAACGTCCTGACTTTC
clone size: .
D gene: TRBD1
J gene: TRBJ2-6
V gene: TRBV7-6

CDR3 protein: CAWSAGPDTQYF
CDR3 DNA: TGTGCCTGGAGTGCAGGCCCAGATACGCAGTATTTT
clone size: few
D gene: .
J gene: TRBJ2-3
V gene: TRBV30